This T cell receptor (beta chain) was documented in a study of post-analysis software for immune sequencing data. Study as a whole: The disease courses covered relapsing-remitting, secondary progressive and progressive-relapsing multiple sclerosis.

The CDR3 covers 14 residues. From germline, CDR1 is SGHRS and CDR2 YFSETQ. V dropped 2 bases and J dropped 14 bases, with 17 bases sitting between them. The table lists this clonotype with a few counts. Its antigen is unknown. The authors incorporated unique molecular identifiers into the TCR beta cDNA libraries. TCRdb analysed the PCR reads with MiXCR anew, one entry per CDR3 protein. The data contain hundreds of thousands of distinct CDR3 sequences, less than 35% of them singletons. Overall study results and limits: A handful of TRBV segments appeared more often in patients than in controls, and TRBV5-6, TRBV5-1 and TRBV20-1 were among these.

The source material was blood. The clonotype was recovered from a girl aged 5 to 17 with multiple sclerosis. The rearrangement uses TRBV5-1 and TRBJ1-6; no definite D call. In DNA form, the CDR3 reads TGCGCCAGCAGCTTCGGACGCCGAGGTGACACCCTCCACTTT. This gives the protein CASSFGRRGDTLHF.